This passage covers 21 T cell receptor beta chains from one sample sequenced in a study of T cell responses to AZD1222 COVID-19 vaccine (dated by TCRdb to the early 2020s). Reading the label with the study, this specimen's time point is: baseline before first vaccination. Library creation used the immunoSEQ multiplex PCR assay. Imported from immuneACCESS, the table was reduced by TCRdb to in-frame sequences with V and J called. These copies leave out some clones; in studies compared against another copy, an unresolved V gene accounts for under half, and the cause of the remainder is not known. The sample table records approximately 140,000 clones; 90% of these occur just once. The ten largest make up around 3.5% of the sample. The sequences come from peripheral blood, collected on day 0 of AZD1222 vaccination. The receptor set was obtained from an adult in good health.

This chain connects TRBV6-5 to TRBJ1-5, with 9 bases identical to TRBD1. This CDR3 spans 16 amino acids. V lost 0 bases and J lost 6; bases outside the gene matches: 6. Germline CDR1 and CDR2: MNHEY and SVGAGI. The CDR3 spells CASSYSRTGVGQPQHF. CDR3 sequence (DNA): TGTGCCAGCAGTTACTCCAGGACAGGGGTCGGTCAGCCCCAGCATTTT.

This clone was counted a single time. V usage is TRBV18 and J usage is TRBJ1-5; D is unresolved. Germline V gene sequence: CDR1 KGHSH, CDR2 LQKENI. V shed 4 bases and J shed 4 bases, with 20 bases lying between them. CDR3 length: 17 amino acids. The CDR3 region is CASSLFDTTIQNQPQHF. For the CDR3, the DNA is TGTGCCAGCTCACTCTTCGATACCACGATTCAAAATCAGCCCCAGCATTTT.

J is TRBJ2-1 and V is TRBV28, with D perhaps matching TRBD1 (6 bases). Trimming cost V 5 bases and J 5 bases, with 13 bases left between them. The CDR3 has 14 residues. CDR1 is MDHEN and CDR2 is SYDVKM in the germline V gene. The CDR3 sequence: CASSPPRQDNEQFF. The DNA for the CDR3 is TGTGCCAGCAGTCCTCCGAGACAGGACAATGAGCAGTTCTTC.

As DNA, the CDR3 is TGTGCCAGCAGCCGGAGGGGTACTGAAAAACTGTTTTTT. It is translated as CASSRRGTEKLFF. This chain connects TRBV12-3 or TRBV12-4 to TRBJ1-4, with a weak D call TRBD1 (5 bases). The CDR3 is 13 residues long. Trimming left V 6 bases short and J 7 bases short, with 12 bases between.

The V call is TRBV20-1, the J call TRBJ1-5; a possible D gene is TRBD1 (5 bases). The CDR3 is 15 residues long. The V gene lost 3 bases and the J gene lost 4 bases, with 16 bases spanning the gap. The germline CDR1 and CDR2 sequences are DFQATT and SNEGSKA (reference sequence). The CDR3 DNA reads as TGCAGTGCTAGTTTTCCCGGGACGCCGAATCAGCCCCAGCATTTT. It is translated as CSASFPGTPNQPQHF.

This chain joins TRBV19 and TRBJ1-1, with D perhaps TRBD1 (5 bases). CDR1 and CDR2 (germline): LNHDA, SQIVND (reference sequence). The CDR3 contains 13 residues. V was shortened by 4 bases and J by 0 bases, with 6 bases between the two germline ends. This CDR3 is CASSTTVNTEAFF. The CDR3, as DNA: TGTGCCAGTAGTACGACAGTGAACACTGAAGCTTTCTTT.

The chain employs TRBV6-5 and TRBJ1-2, with a tentative D call TRBD1 (5 bases). V lost 6 bases to trimming and J lost 2 bases, with 10 bases between them. The CDR3 is 13 amino acids. Germline loops: CDR1 MNHEY, CDR2 SVGAGI. The CDR3 region has the DNA TGTGCCAGCAGGACCGGGGCAAACTATGGCTACACCTTC. Translation gives CASRTGANYGYTF.

This clone was seen only once. A much larger clone is a single base away; this may be a read error. CDR3 sequence reads: CASSLGYEQYF. In DNA form, the CDR3 reads TGTGCCAGCAGCTTGGGCTACGAGCAGTACTTC. This chain joins TRBV13 and TRBJ2-7; D call uncertain. The CDR3 extends over 11 amino acids. V dropped 3 bases and J dropped 3 bases, with 3 bases sitting between them. Per the germline V gene, CDR1 is PRHDT and CDR2 is FYEKMQ (reference sequence).

This chain joins TRBV6-5 and TRBJ2-4; D call uncertain. V was clipped by 0 bases and J by 1 base, with 10 bases between them. The CDR3 contains 16 residues. CDR1 MNHEY and CDR2 SVGAGI come from the germline V gene. The CDR3 region has the DNA TGTGCCAGCAGTTACTCGACCGCCGGGGCCAAAAACATTCAGTACTTC. Protein: CASSYSTAGAKNIQYF.

This chain joins TRBV4-1 and TRBJ1-1; unclear D gene. CDR1 and CDR2 from the germline V gene are MGHRA and YSYEKL. This CDR3 region has 17 residues. The V end lost 0 bases, the J end lost 6 bases, and 20 bases lay between the germline ends. CDR3 residues: CASSQDSGQRRPPEAFF. The CDR3 nucleotides are TGCGCCAGCAGCCAAGATTCAGGCCAACGGCGGCCTCCTGAAGCTTTCTTT.

V and J are TRBV11-2 and TRBJ1-2; 7 nucleotides align to TRBD1. The length of the CDR3 is 13 residues. With V trimmed by 5 bases and J by 2 bases, 2 bases remained unmatched. Germline V gene sequence: CDR1 SGHAT, CDR2 FQNNGV. The CDR3 DNA sequence: TGTGCCAGCAGCCCAGGGGGAAACTATGGCTACACCTTC. It is translated as CASSPGGNYGYTF. The full variable domain, its missing parts supplied by reference TRBV11-2 and TRBJ1-2, is EAGVAQSPRYKIIEKRQSVAFWCNPISGHATLYWYQQILGQGPKLLIQFQNNGVVDDSQLPKDRFSAERLKGVDSTLKIQPAKLEDSAVYLCASSPGGNYGYTFGSGTRLTVV.

This clone was recorded only once. The rearrangement joins TRBV19 to TRBJ2-1; the D is unclear. The CDR3 runs to 13 residues. The V end lost 1 base, the J end lost 7 bases, and 8 bases lay between the germline ends. Germline values: CDR1 LNHDA, CDR2 SQIVND (reference sequence). This CDR3 reads CASSIVRANEQFF. CDR3 in DNA: TGTGCCAGTAGTATAGTGCGAGCAAATGAGCAGTTCTTC.

V gene TRBV5-4 combines with J gene TRBJ1-1; maybe TRBD1 (6 bases). V was trimmed by 0 bases and J by 3 bases, leaving 18 bases between them. This CDR3 contains 17 residues. Germline lookup yields CDR1 SGHNT and CDR2 YYREEE (reference sequence). DNA of the CDR3: TGTGCCAGCAGCTTGGGACAGCCAAACGACAGGTACACTGAAGCTTTCTTT. Protein: CASSLGQPNDRYTEAFF.

This clone was recorded only once. This chain connects TRBV6-2 or TRBV6-3 to TRBJ2-3, with TRBD2 identical over 7 bases. Germline assignment: CDR1 MNHEY and CDR2 SVGEGT. Trimming at V came to 0 bases and at J to 0 bases, leaving 6 bases not matched to a gene. This CDR3 has 17 amino acids. Here the CDR3 reads CASSYSRASGSTDTQYF. The CDR3 nucleotides read TGTGCCAGCAGTTACTCCCGGGCTAGCGGTAGCACAGATACGCAGTATTTT.

The chain carries TRBV10-3 and TRBJ2-1; 13 bases line up with TRBD2. This CDR3 region has 14 residues. The ends lost 8 bases at V and 5 bases at J; junction bases unmatched: 3. CDR1 and CDR2 (germline): ENHRY, SYGVKD. CDR3 protein: CAIAGTSGDNEQFF. The CDR3 coding sequence is TGTGCCATCGCCGGGACTAGCGGGGACAATGAGCAGTTCTTC.

The gene calls are TRBV6-5 and TRBJ1-1; unclear D gene. V dropped 4 bases and J dropped 0 bases, with 12 bases sitting between them. The CDR3 is made up of 15 amino acids. Germline V CDR1 and CDR2: MNHEY, SVGAGI. The CDR3 region is CASSSRGGMNTEAFF. In DNA form, the CDR3 reads TGTGCCAGCAGTTCTCGTGGCGGCATGAACACTGAAGCTTTCTTT.

The CDR3 protein is CASSGGDSDSGGNTIYF. CDR3 coding DNA: TGTGCCAGCAGTGGTGGGGACAGTGATTCTGGAGGAAACACCATATATTTT. V gene TRBV2 combines with J gene TRBJ1-3, with 7 bases that match TRBD1. CDR1 and CDR2 (germline): SNHLY, FYNNEI. V lost 4 bases to trimming and J lost 4 bases; unmatched junction nucleotides: 13. The length of the CDR3 is 17 residues.

The chain carries TRBV9 and TRBJ1-6, with unresolved D. The CDR3 has 16 residues. Germline V gene lookup returns CDR1 SGDLS and CDR2 YYNGEE. V was pared by 0 bases and J by 10 bases, with 17 bases between. In nucleotides, the CDR3 is TGTGCCAGCAGCGTAGGAGGAGTCGAGGGTCGGTCACCCCTCCACTTT. The encoded protein is CASSVGGVEGRSPLHF.

This clone was seen only once. V usage is TRBV6-5 and J usage is TRBJ1-6, with D unclear. The CDR3 is 14 residues long. From germline, CDR1 is MNHEY and CDR2 SVGAGI. V lost 6 bases and J lost 9, with 15 bases in between. The CDR3 sequence: CASRAGPRGSPLHF. Here the CDR3 DNA reads TGTGCCAGCAGGGCCGGACCTCGGGGTTCACCCCTCCACTTT.

The chain uses TRBV27 and TRBJ2-4; 9 bases map to TRBD2. After removal of 5 bases from V and 0 bases from J, the junction contained 11 bases not matched to a gene. This CDR3 is built from 18 residues. Looked up from germline, CDR1 is MNHEY and CDR2 is SMNVEV (reference sequence). Here the CDR3 DNA reads TGTGCCAGCAGTACTAGCGGGCTTCCACCACTAGCCAAAAACATTCAGTACTTC. Its protein is CASSTSGLPPLAKNIQYF.

This clone was detected only once. V and J are TRBV19 and TRBJ1-4; TRBD1 matches 9 bases. The CDR3 runs to 16 residues. Germline trimming cut 3 bases from V and 6 bases from J; bases unmatched to any gene: 8. Germline CDR1 LNHDA, CDR2 SQIVND (reference sequence). The CDR3 region is CASSIRTGVSHEKLFF. The CDR3 bases are TGTGCCAGTAGTATCCGGACAGGGGTTTCTCATGAAAAACTGTTTTTT.